A single sample gave rise to the 3 T cell receptor beta chains below, sequenced in a study of long-term antiretroviral therapy in people with HIV (dated by TCRdb to between 2021 and 2022). The immunoSEQ hsTCRB v3.0 assay was used at survey level resolution to sequence the TRB variable region. TCRdb obtained this table from immuneACCESS and retained in-frame rearrangements with V and J assigned. These tables miss some clones; where compared with another copy, unresolved V genes account for less than half of the shortfall, and the remainder is unexplained. The sample data list tens of thousands of clones, and 94% of these were observed just once. The ten largest clonotypes hold roughly 2.5% of the sample. The material sequenced was unsorted PBMCs, taken approximately 7.1 years after starting antiretroviral therapy. These receptors came from a man in his fifties or sixties with HIV.

This chain connects TRBV2 to TRBJ2-3; 12 bases match TRBD2. Trimming cost V 6 bases and J 0 bases; bases outside gene matches: 7. Germline V lookup: CDR1 SNHLY, CDR2 FYNNEI. The CDR3 sequence is 17 residues long. The CDR3 DNA reads as TGTGCCAGCAGCCTGACTAGCGGGGGACTTAGCACAGATACGCAGTATTTT. Its translation is CASSLTSGGLSTDTQYF.

This clone has only one observation. The chain couples TRBV18 to TRBJ1-1; D is unresolved. This CDR3 comprises 16 residues. Germline V CDR1 and CDR2: KGHSH, LQKENI. Trimming removed 4 bases at V and 3 bases at J, with 18 bases between. The CDR3 is CASSLSPPTADTEAFF. In DNA, the CDR3 is TGTGCCAGCTCACTCTCTCCCCCGACCGCGGACACTGAAGCTTTCTTT.

The chain uses TRBV19 and TRBJ2-1; 12 bases are shared with TRBD2. Germline loops: CDR1 LNHDA, CDR2 SQIVND (reference sequence). The ends lost 3 bases at V and 7 bases at J; junction bases unmatched: 7. This CDR3 has 16 amino acids. CDR3: CASSILAGGRMNEQFF. The CDR3 bases are TGTGCCAGTAGTATTCTAGCGGGGGGGCGGATGAATGAGCAGTTCTTC.